This T cell receptor (beta chain) was profiled in a study of blood T cell repertoires in COVID-19. On the study more broadly: The samples span acute and convalescent COVID-19 from the United States, Italy and Spain. T cells, B-cell-depleted T cells, or PBMCs provided the cDNA or gDNA that served as material.

CDR1 SEHNR and CDR2 FQNEAQ come from the germline V gene (reference sequence). The CDR3 spans 15 residues. The germline V and J ends were trimmed by 0 bases and 4 bases, with 10 bases remaining between them. In the authors' workflow: Amplification from reference gene primers served as the basis for estimated nucleated cell counts. Libraries were prepared by immunoSEQ multiplex PCR; TCRdb keeps only in-frame clonotypes and omits some of them. V, J and clone size reflect that table, while D and trimming were determined from the DNA. Of 100,000 to 150,000 clones listed, about four fifths are singletons.

The clonotype originates from a man in his forties with active or convalescent COVID-19. Sequencing used peripheral blood. V gene TRBV7-9 combines with J gene TRBJ1-3; D unresolved. The CDR3 region has the DNA TGTGCCAGCAGCTTAGCCCCTCCCCCCGGAAACACCATATATTTT. This sequence encodes CASSLAPPPGNTIYF.